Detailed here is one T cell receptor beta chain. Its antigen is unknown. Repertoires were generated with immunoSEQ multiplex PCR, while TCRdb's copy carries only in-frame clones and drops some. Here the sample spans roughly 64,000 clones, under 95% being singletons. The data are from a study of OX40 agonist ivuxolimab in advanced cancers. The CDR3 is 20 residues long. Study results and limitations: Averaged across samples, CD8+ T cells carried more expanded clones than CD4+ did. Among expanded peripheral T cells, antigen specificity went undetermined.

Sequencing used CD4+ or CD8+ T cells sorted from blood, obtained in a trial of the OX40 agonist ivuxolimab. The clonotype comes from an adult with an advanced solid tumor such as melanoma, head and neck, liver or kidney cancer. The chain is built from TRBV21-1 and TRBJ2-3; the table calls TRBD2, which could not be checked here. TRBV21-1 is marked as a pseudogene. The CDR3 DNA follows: TGTGCCAGCAGCAAAGGGTTCGCTAGCGGGAGGGCCAGGGTAACAGATACGCAGTATTTT. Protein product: CASSKGFASGRARVTDTQYF.